One sample yielded the 9 T cell receptor beta chains listed below, sequenced in a study of lymphopenia after photon versus proton radiotherapy. Clones were read by immunoSEQ multiplex PCR, and TCRdb kept only the in-frame ones, dropping some. The sample records tens of thousands of clones, 87% being singletons. Here the sequenced sample was peripheral blood, taken from a patient treated with proton-based radiotherapy. These receptors all stem from an elderly man with esophageal cancer.

The rearrangement links TRBV9 to TRBJ1-4; unclear D gene. Trimming took 3 bases from V and 8 from J, leaving 14 bases between them. Germline CDR1 SGDLS, CDR2 YYNGEE. The CDR3 consists of 14 residues. Here the CDR3 reads CASSAVGGSEKLFF. The DNA of the CDR3 is TGTGCCAGCAGCGCGGTCGGTGGGAGCGAAAAACTGTTTTTT.

The V call is TRBV7-2, the J call TRBJ2-7, with 8 bases identical to TRBD1. Germline V lookup: CDR1 SGHTA, CDR2 FQGNSA. The V segment lost 1 base and the J segment 4 bases; nucleotides outside the gene matches: 6. This CDR3 is 15 amino acids long. In nucleotides, the CDR3 is TGTGCCAGCAGCTTAGGCAGGGGGCTAAGGTACGAGCAGTACTTC. Translation gives CASSLGRGLRYEQYF.

CDR3 DNA sequence: TGTGCCAGCAGTGGGGACAGGGGGTTTGAAGCTTTCTTT. Translated, it gives CASSGDRGFEAFF. V gene TRBV6-1 combines with J gene TRBJ1-1; 11 nucleotides line up with TRBD1. CDR1 and CDR2 (germline): MNHNS, SASEGT. The length of the CDR3 is 13 residues. Losses at the gene ends were 4 bases for V and 7 bases for J; bases not matched to a gene: 2.

V is TRBV5-1 and J is TRBJ2-2, with 11 bases matching TRBD2. CDR3 size: 18 residues. Germline CDR1 is SGHRS and CDR2 is YFSETQ. Losses at the gene ends were 3 bases for V and 0 bases for J; bases not matched to a gene: 7. The CDR3 is CASSSADSGGANTGELFF. The DNA of the CDR3 is TGCGCCAGCAGCTCTGCGGATAGCGGGGGGGCGAACACCGGGGAGCTGTTTTTT.

The rearrangement links TRBV7-2 to TRBJ2-1, with 8 positions matching TRBD1. Germline trimming cut 5 bases from V and 7 bases from J; bases unmatched to any gene: 7. This CDR3 comprises 14 residues. CDR1 and CDR2 (germline): SGHTA, FQGNSA. CDR3 region: CASSPTRDRNEQFF. The DNA of the CDR3 is TGTGCCAGCAGCCCGACCCGGGACAGGAATGAGCAGTTCTTC. Supplemented by reference TRBV7-2 and TRBJ2-1, the full variable domain reads GAGVSQSPSNKVTEKGKDVELRCDPISGHTALYWYRQSLGQGLEFLIYFQGNSAPDKSGLPSDRFSAERTGGSVSTLTIQRTQQEDSAVYLCASSPTRDRNEQFFGPGTRLTVL.

The gene calls are TRBV10-3 and TRBJ2-2; 12 nucleotides align to TRBD1. Germline-derived CDR1 and CDR2 are ENHRY and SYGVKD. The CDR3 has 19 residues. The V segment lost 2 bases and the J segment 1 base; nucleotides outside the gene matches: 8. For the CDR3, the DNA is TGTGCCATCAGTGAGGAGCCGGGACAGGGGGCCAAGAACACCGGGGAGCTGTTTTTT. Encoded protein: CAISEEPGQGAKNTGELFF.

The CDR3 sequence is CASSSSLLPAGGYTF. CDR3 bases: TGTGCCAGCAGCAGCAGCTTACTGCCAGCGGGTGGCTACACCTTC. The chain couples TRBV7-2 to TRBJ1-2; no reliable D call. V was shortened by 5 bases and J by 7 bases, with 20 bases between the two germline ends. The germline V gene encodes CDR1 SGHTA and CDR2 FQGNSA. The CDR3 runs to 15 residues.

The chain couples TRBV2 to TRBJ2-6; D uncertain. Germline CDR1 and CDR2: SNHLY and FYNNEI. Trimming shortened V by 1 base and J by 2 bases, and 12 bases separated the two germline ends. The CDR3 length is 17 residues. The CDR3 region is CASSEEAASPGANVLTF. The CDR3 DNA follows: TGTGCCAGCAGTGAAGAGGCGGCCTCCCCTGGGGCCAACGTCCTGACTTTC.

The chain couples TRBV4-2 to TRBJ1-2; TRBD1 might be the D (5 bases). The CDR3 sequence is 19 residues long. The germline V gene encodes CDR1 LGHNA and CDR2 YNFKEQ. With 0 bases removed from V and 2 bases from J, the gap between germline ends came to 22 bases. Written as DNA, the CDR3 is TGTGCCAGCAGCCAAGATCCCCCCTGGGGCAGCGCGAAGAACTATGGCTACACCTTC. It codes for CASSQDPPWGSAKNYGYTF.